The next 28 T cell receptor beta chains were all read from a single sample in a study of shared clonotypes between healthy human individuals. Data came from immunoSEQ multiplex PCR; TCRdb stores just in-frame clones and leaves some out. This sample has some 95,000 clones; 68% occur once, and the top ten carry roughly 50%. The sequencing input was memory CD8+ T cells sorted from blood. Described subset: CD45RO+ cells pooled with CCR7-negative TemRA cells. The receptor set was obtained from a man younger than 40 in good health.

The rearrangement links TRBV5-5 to TRBJ2-7; no definite D call. The CDR3 consists of 13 residues. The V gene's germline CDR1 is SGHKS and CDR2 YYEKEE (reference sequence). V was pared by 4 bases and J by 2 bases, with 10 bases between. CDR3 nucleotide sequence: TGTGCCAGCAGCCCGCTGGTTGCCTACGAGCAGTACTTC. The encoded protein is CASSPLVAYEQYF.

This clone has just a few counts. A read error may produce the germline difference seen at one junction end. This chain uses TRBV7-7 with TRBJ2-3; D not certain. From germline, CDR1 is SSHAT and CDR2 FNYEAQ (reference sequence). This CDR3 has 15 residues. Here the CDR3 reads CASSLGPGSTDTQYF. The CDR3 bases are TGTGCTAGCAGCTTAGGGCCCGGGAGCACAGATACGCAGTATTTT.

The chain employs TRBV2 and TRBJ2-7; 12 nucleotides match TRBD1. The CDR3 totals 16 residues. The germline V gene has CDR1 SNHLY and CDR2 FYNNEI. With V trimmed by 0 bases and J by 4 bases, 4 bases remained unmatched. The DNA for the CDR3 is TGTGCCAGCAGTGAAGCGGGGACAGGGGGCGTATACGAGCAGTACTTC. It translates to CASSEAGTGGVYEQYF.

The J gene is TRBJ2-7, the V gene TRBV6-5, with D tentatively TRBD2 (6 bases). This CDR3 region has 15 residues. Germline V gene data show CDR1 as MNHEY and CDR2 as SVGAGI. With 0 bases removed from V and 3 bases from J, the gap between germline ends came to 12 bases. The CDR3 here is CASSYSRGGYYEQYF. The CDR3 DNA sequence: TGTGCCAGCAGTTACTCGAGGGGAGGATACTACGAGCAGTACTTC.

This clone turned up a few times. Mismatch with germline at one junction end may stem from a read error. The gene calls are TRBV11-2 and TRBJ2-2; D unresolved. Germline lookup yields CDR1 SGHAT and CDR2 FQNNGV. There are 14 residues in the CDR3. The CDR3 DNA reads as TGTGCCAGCACCTTAGTGAGTTTCACCGGGGAGCTGTTTTTT. Translation: CASTLVSFTGELFF.

The rearrangement uses TRBV5-4 and TRBJ2-3; D is possibly TRBD1 (6 bases). This CDR3 has 17 amino acids. Per the germline V gene, CDR1 is SGHNT and CDR2 is YYREEE (reference sequence). V dropped 4 bases and J dropped 1 base, with 19 bases sitting between them. DNA for the CDR3: TGTGCCAGCAGCATTGGGGGTTTACAGGGAGGCACAGATACGCAGTATTTT. Residues: CASSIGGLQGGTDTQYF.

The chain uses TRBV7-9 and TRBJ2-3; 9 positions agree with TRBD1. With V trimmed by 5 bases and J by 4 bases, 7 bases remained unmatched. Germline lookup yields CDR1 SEHNR and CDR2 FQNEAQ (reference sequence). This CDR3 spans 15 amino acids. The CDR3 protein is CASSPGQGGADTQYF. The CDR3 bases are TGTGCCAGCAGCCCGGGACAGGGTGGAGCAGATACGCAGTATTTT.

There are many counts of this clone. Other DNA sequences within the sample encode an identical CDR3. V is TRBV25-1 and J is TRBJ2-7, with D maybe TRBD1 (5 bases). The CDR3 has 13 residues. V was cut by 2 bases and J by 1 base, with 6 bases left in between. CDR1 and CDR2 from the germline V gene are MGHDK and SYGVNS. CDR3 DNA sequence: TGTGCCAGCAGTGAAGGGGCGTCCTACGAGCAGTACTTC. Translation gives CASSEGASYEQYF.

The rearrangement links TRBV6-6 to TRBJ2-1, with no clear D. Germline V gives CDR1 MNHNY, CDR2 SVGAGI (reference sequence). The CDR3 length is 14 residues. Deletions cut 2 bases from V and 7 bases from J, with 12 bases between. The CDR3 DNA sequence: TGTGCCAGCAGTTACGTAGGCGACCCTAATGAGCAGTTCTTC. Translating gives CASSYVGDPNEQFF.

This chain joins TRBV4-3 and TRBJ2-6, with D tentatively TRBD1 or TRBD2 (5 bases each). The V end lost 2 bases, the J end lost 6 bases, and 17 bases lay between the germline ends. The CDR3 contains 17 residues. Looked up from germline, CDR1 is LGHNA and CDR2 is YSLEER. The CDR3 bases are TGCGCCAGCAGCCAACAACAGGTTAGCGCCCTGGCCAACGTCCTGACTTTC. Protein: CASSQQQVSALANVLTF.

The V and J genes are TRBV18 and TRBJ2-3, with a weak D call TRBD2 (6 bases). The CDR3 is made up of 18 amino acids. CDR1 and CDR2 from the germline V gene are KGHSH and LQKENI. V lost 3 bases and J 5 bases, leaving 24 bases between the germline ends. Written as DNA, the CDR3 is TGTGCCAGCTCACCTATTGTTTTGCGGGGCCAGCTGAGAGATACGCAGTATTTT. Translation: CASSPIVLRGQLRDTQYF.

The CDR3: CASSRGGPDSSSYEQYF. DNA for the CDR3: TGTGCCAGCAGCCGGGGGGGCCCGGATTCGAGCTCCTACGAGCAGTACTTC. This rearrangement joins TRBV5-6 to TRBJ2-7; 8 bases align to TRBD2. J was trimmed by 0 bases and V by 4 bases; bases with no gene match: 12. The germline CDR1 and CDR2 sequences are SGHDT and YYEEEE. The CDR3 sequence is 17 residues long.

The chain joins TRBV27 to TRBJ1-4; D perhaps matches TRBD1 (5 bases). V lost 6 bases and J lost 7, with 15 bases in between. CDR1 and CDR2 from the germline V gene are MNHEY and SMNVEV (reference sequence). CDR3 length equals 14 residues. This CDR3 reads CASRAAGEFEKLFF. The CDR3 DNA reads as TGTGCCAGCAGAGCAGCGGGGGAATTTGAAAAACTGTTTTTT.

The chain has TRBV18 and TRBJ2-2; maybe TRBD1 (6 bases). V dropped 4 bases and J dropped 2 bases, with 14 bases sitting between them. Germline-derived CDR1 and CDR2 are KGHSH and LQKENI. This CDR3 has 16 residues. The CDR3 bases are TGTGCCAGCTCACTTAAAGGGACATTCAACACCGGGGAGCTGTTTTTT. This sequence encodes CASSLKGTFNTGELFF. Based on the CDR3 plus reference TRBV18 and TRBJ2-2, the full variable domain is NAGVMQNPRHLVRRRGQEARLRCSPMKGHSHVYWYRQLPEEGLKFMVYLQKENIIDESGMPKERFSAEFPKEGPSILRIQQVVRGDSAAYFCASSLKGTFNTGELFFGEGSRLTVL.

The chain has TRBV7-9 and TRBJ1-5; D ambiguous. CDR1 SEHNR and CDR2 FQNEAQ come from the germline V gene (reference sequence). This CDR3 contains 15 residues. V gave up 1 base and J gave up 0 bases, with 7 bases separating them. DNA for the CDR3: TGTGCCAGCAGCTTAGAGGGTTATAGCAATCAGCCCCAGCATTTT. Translating it yields CASSLEGYSNQPQHF. Filled out from reference TRBV7-9 and TRBJ1-5, the complete variable domain reads DTGVSQNPRHKITKRGQNVTFRCDPISEHNRLYWYRQTLGQGPEFLTYFQNEAQLEKSRLLSDRFSAERPKGSFSTLEIQRTEQGDSAMYLCASSLEGYSNQPQHFGDGTRLSIL.

The chain links TRBV7-8 to TRBJ2-1; 8 bases are shared with TRBD2. Germline V gene lookup returns CDR1 SGHVS and CDR2 FQNEAQ. The CDR3 sequence is 16 residues long. V gave up 6 bases and J gave up 9 bases; unmatched junction bases: 16. CDR3 nucleotides: TGTGCCAGCAGGGGACTGGAGCGGAAGGCGGGGGGTGAGCAGTTCTTC. Encoded protein: CASRGLERKAGGEQFF.

The table lists this clone with a few counts. CDR3 nucleotide sequence: TGTGCCAGCAGTTTACCGGTCGAGGGCTACACCTTC. It encodes CASSLPVEGYTF. V and J are TRBV28 and TRBJ1-2, with D unclear. The CDR3 totals 12 residues. V gave up 2 bases and J gave up 8 bases, with 9 bases separating them. The germline gives CDR1 MDHEN, CDR2 SYDVKM.

The sample holds a few counts of this clone. The chain joins TRBV27 to TRBJ1-5, with D perhaps matching TRBD1 (6 bases). This CDR3 has 11 amino acids. Per germline, CDR1 MNHEY and CDR2 SMNVEV (reference sequence). V lost 7 bases and J 9 bases, leaving 10 bases between the germline ends. The CDR3 sequence is CASKGVTPQHF. The CDR3 nucleotides read TGTGCCAGCAAGGGGGTTACGCCCCAGCATTTT.

The chain uses TRBV28 and TRBJ1-1, with D perhaps TRBD1 (5 bases). This CDR3 spans 13 amino acids. The V and J ends lost 5 bases and 5 bases respectively, with 12 bases between them. Germline-derived CDR1 and CDR2 are MDHEN and SYDVKM. The CDR3 reads CASSPGKGTEAFF. In DNA form, the CDR3 reads TGTGCCAGCAGTCCCGGAAAGGGGACTGAAGCTTTCTTT.

On this clone: The sample holds other DNA sequences that translate to the same CDR3. The CDR3 protein is CASRGTNYGYTF. The CDR3 DNA reads TGTGCCAGTCGTGGGACCAACTATGGCTACACCTTC. This rearrangement joins TRBV28 to TRBJ1-2, with a possible D match to TRBD1 (5 bases). Germline CDR1 is MDHEN and CDR2 is SYDVKM. Trimming took off 9 bases at V and 2 bases at J, with 10 bases between the two ends. The CDR3 is 12 residues long.

The chain carries TRBV18 and TRBJ2-5; D not certain. The germline V and J ends were trimmed by 3 bases and 1 base, with 12 bases remaining between them. This CDR3 contains 15 residues. Germline loops: CDR1 KGHSH, CDR2 LQKENI. CDR3 protein: CASSPVPASQETQYF. CDR3 nucleotides: TGTGCCAGCTCACCCGTCCCAGCCAGCCAAGAGACCCAGTACTTC.

This sequence joins TRBV28 and TRBJ2-7; either TRBD1 or TRBD2 may fit D (5 bases each). The CDR3 is 12 residues long. Germline lookup yields CDR1 MDHEN and CDR2 SYDVKM. The germline V and J ends were trimmed by 8 bases and 2 bases, with 10 bases remaining between them. CDR3 amino acids: CASGGDAYEQYF. The CDR3 nucleotides are TGTGCCAGCGGGGGAGATGCCTACGAGCAGTACTTC.

The rearrangement uses TRBV7-9 and TRBJ1-5; D not resolved. V was trimmed by 5 bases and J by 4 bases, leaving 15 bases between them. CDR3 length: 15 residues. Germline CDR1 reads SEHNR; CDR2 reads FQNEAQ (reference sequence). CDR3 DNA: TGTGCCAGCAGCCCAGCTGGACGGAAAAATCAGCCCCAGCATTTT. This gives the protein CASSPAGRKNQPQHF.

The chain links TRBV28 to TRBJ2-1, with a possible D match to TRBD2 (5 bases). In germline, CDR1 is MDHEN, CDR2 SYDVKM. The V end lost 3 bases, the J end lost 0 bases, and 9 bases lay between the germline ends. The CDR3 runs to 15 residues. CDR3 DNA: TGTGCCAGCAGTTTCGGACTGACCTCCTACAATGAGCAGTTCTTC. This codes for CASSFGLTSYNEQFF.

The chain links TRBV6-5 to TRBJ1-2; D unclear. The V end lost 0 bases, the J end lost 4 bases, and 3 bases lay between the germline ends. This CDR3 is 12 amino acids long. CDR1 is MNHEY, CDR2 SVGAGI, per germline. The CDR3 spells CASSYSGYGYTF. DNA for the CDR3: TGTGCCAGCAGTTACTCGGGCTATGGCTACACCTTC.

V gene TRBV6-4 combines with J gene TRBJ2-3, with 11 positions matching TRBD1. CDR3 length: 15 amino acids. J lost 3 bases, V lost 5 bases, and 4 bases had no gene match. Germline V gives CDR1 MRHNA, CDR2 SNTAGT. For the CDR3, the DNA is TGTGCCAGCAGTTCCGGGACAGGGGGTACAGATACGCAGTATTTT. It encodes CASSSGTGGTDTQYF.

The rearrangement uses TRBV6-1 and TRBJ2-5, with D tentatively TRBD1 (7 bases). The CDR3 extends over 14 amino acids. In germline, CDR1 is MNHNS, CDR2 SASEGT. The ends were cut back, 1 base at V and 5 bases at J, with 11 bases in the middle. The CDR3 loop reads CASSEGQGGETQYF. DNA for the CDR3: TGTGCCAGCAGTGAAGGGCAGGGGGGTGAGACCCAGTACTTC.

The J gene is TRBJ1-2, the V gene TRBV6-6, with D uncertain. The V end was cut by 2 bases, the J end by 2 bases, with 15 bases between. Germline CDR1 reads MNHNY; CDR2 reads SVGAGI (reference sequence). The CDR3 covers 16 residues. The CDR3 sequence is CASSYNPGGSNYGYTF. The CDR3 DNA reads TGTGCCAGCAGTTACAATCCGGGAGGGTCAAACTATGGCTACACCTTC.